Listed below are T cell receptor beta chains from one sample, sequenced in a study of blood T cell repertoires in COVID-19. Only in-frame clones appear in the TCRdb table, and some are missing; sequencing was by immunoSEQ multiplex PCR. Seen here are approximately 350,000 clones, more than 80% observed once, and the top ten hold roughly 1.2%. The sample consisted of peripheral blood. The source is a man aged 35 to 55 with acute or convalescent COVID-19. Each CDR3 is given with its conserved first and last residue. The order of the fields is V gene, J gene, D gene, clone size, CDR3 DNA, CDR3 protein. The D gene is left open where the match is weak. Some rows mark clone size as missing; the rest say once, few, many or name a class of expanded clone.

V: TRBV15; J: TRBJ2-3; D: NA; size: NA; DNA: TGTGCCACCAGCAGGCGGGGAGGAGGAGATACGCAGTATTTT; CDR3: CATSRRGGGDTQYF
V: TRBV6-5; J: TRBJ2-1; D: TRBD2; size: NA; DNA: TGTGCCAGCAGTTGGTCTAGCGGGAGAGAGAATGAGCAGTTCTTC; CDR3: CASSWSSGRENEQFF
V: TRBV2; J: TRBJ1-1; D: NA; size: NA; DNA: TGTGCCAGCAGTGTATGGGGGCCCTCAACTGAAGCTTTCTTT; CDR3: CASSVWGPSTEAFF
V: TRBV12-3/TRBV12-4; J: TRBJ2-3; D: NA; size: NA; DNA: TGTGCCAGCATCAGGGGTGGGGATACGCAGTATTTT; CDR3: CASIRGGDTQYF
V: TRBV15; J: TRBJ2-5; D: NA; size: once; DNA: TGTGCCACCAGCAGCGGTCGAGGCAACCAAGAGACCCAGTACTTC; CDR3: CATSSGRGNQETQYF
V: TRBV19; J: TRBJ1-5; D: TRBD1; size: NA; DNA: TGTGCCAGTAGGCCCGGACAGGGCTATCAGCCCCAGCATTTT; CDR3: CASRPGQGYQPQHF
V: TRBV27; J: TRBJ1-1; D: NA; size: NA; DNA: TGTGCCAGCAGGTCCCGGAGGGGAGTGAACACTGAAGCTTTCTTT; CDR3: CASRSRRGVNTEAFF
V: TRBV7-6; J: TRBJ1-1; D: TRBD1; size: NA; DNA: TGTGCCAGCAGCACGGGACAGGGAACTGAAGCTTTCTTT; CDR3: CASSTGQGTEAFF
V: TRBV20-1; J: TRBJ2-6; D: TRBD1; size: once; DNA: TGCAGTGCTAGTTCCAACCGGGGACAGGGAGGCTCTGGGGCCAACGTCCTGACTTTC; CDR3: CSASSNRGQGGSGANVLTF
V: TRBV7-9; J: TRBJ1-2; D: TRBD1; size: NA; DNA: TGTGCCAGCAGCTTACCGGGACAGGGCAACTATGGCTACACCTTC; CDR3: CASSLPGQGNYGYTF
V: TRBV2; J: TRBJ1-1; D: NA; size: NA; DNA: TGTGCCAGCAGTGAGGACGGGATCACTGAAGCTTTCTTT; CDR3: CASSEDGITEAFF
V: TRBV3-1/TRBV3-2; J: TRBJ2-1; D: TRBD2; size: NA; DNA: TGTGCCAGCAGCCCTCCTAAATATCGGCTAGCGGGAGATTACAATGAGCAGTTCTTC; CDR3: CASSPPKYRLAGDYNEQFF
V: TRBV30; J: TRBJ2-5; D: TRBD1; size: NA; DNA: TGTGCCTGGAGTGTAGGGGACAGCCAAGAGACCCAGTACTTC; CDR3: CAWSVGDSQETQYF
V: TRBV4-3; J: TRBJ1-5; D: TRBD1; size: NA; DNA: TGCGCCAGCAGCCAAGGGCTGACCCGGGACAGGGAACAGCCCCAGCATTTT; CDR3: CASSQGLTRDREQPQHF
V: TRBV28; J: TRBJ2-3; D: NA; size: NA; DNA: TGTGCCAGCAGCAAGACAGTGAGGGGGTATCAGGGTACGCAGTATTTT; CDR3: CASSKTVRGYQGTQYF
V: TRBV3-1/TRBV3-2; J: TRBJ1-3; D: TRBD1; size: NA; DNA: TGTGCCAGCAGCCGGGGACAGGGGGCGCGCGGAAACACCATATATTTT; CDR3: CASSRGQGARGNTIYF
V: TRBV6-5; J: TRBJ1-1; D: NA; size: NA; DNA: TGTGCCAGCAGCCTCGTAACAGGGATCAACACTGAAGCTTTCTTT; CDR3: CASSLVTGINTEAFF
V: TRBV4-3; J: TRBJ1-2; D: TRBD1; size: NA; DNA: TGCGCCAGCAGCCCAGGGACAGGGGAGTATGGCTACACCTTC; CDR3: CASSPGTGEYGYTF
V: TRBV6-5; J: TRBJ2-4; D: TRBD1; size: NA; DNA: TGTGCCACTTCTCCGGACAGGGGGAACAAAAACATTCAGTACTTC; CDR3: CATSPDRGNKNIQYF
V: TRBV9; J: TRBJ2-5; D: NA; size: NA; DNA: TGTGCCAGCAGCGCGCCCCTAGGAGAGGAGACCCAGTACTTC; CDR3: CASSAPLGEETQYF
V: TRBV4-2; J: TRBJ1-1; D: NA; size: NA; DNA: TGTGCCAGCAGCCTACGCGGGGGGAGGAACACTGAAGCTTTCTTT; CDR3: CASSLRGGRNTEAFF
V: TRBV2; J: TRBJ2-3; D: TRBD2; size: NA; DNA: TGTGCCAGCAGTGCTAGCGGGGGGACCACAGATACGCAGTATTTT; CDR3: CASSASGGTTDTQYF
V: TRBV11-1; J: TRBJ2-1; D: NA; size: once; DNA: TGTGCCAGCAGCTTGGGGACTGGGAATGAGCAGTTCTTC; CDR3: CASSLGTGNEQFF
V: TRBV6-5; J: TRBJ2-7; D: TRBD2; size: NA; DNA: TGTGCCAGCAGCCGAAGCGGGGGTCGTTCCTACGAGCAGTACTTC; CDR3: CASSRSGGRSYEQYF
V: TRBV27; J: TRBJ2-7; D: NA; size: NA; DNA: TGTGCCAGCAGCCCAGGGTACGAGCAGTACTTC; CDR3: CASSPGYEQYF
V: TRBV10-3; J: TRBJ1-5; D: NA; size: once; DNA: TGTGCCAGCTCTCAGGGCCCTCAGCCCCAGCATTTT; CDR3: CASSQGPQPQHF
V: TRBV12-5; J: TRBJ1-6; D: NA; size: NA; DNA: TGTGCTAGTGGTTTGGGGAGGGAAAACTCACCCCTCCACTTT; CDR3: CASGLGRENSPLHF
V: TRBV9; J: TRBJ1-6; D: NA; size: NA; DNA: TGTGCCAGCAGCCCCTGGACAGCCGATAATTCACCCCTCCACTTT; CDR3: CASSPWTADNSPLHF
V: TRBV4-1; J: TRBJ2-7; D: NA; size: NA; DNA: TGCGCCAGCAGCCAAGATCCGGGCGAGCAGTACTTC; CDR3: CASSQDPGEQYF
V: TRBV18; J: TRBJ2-7; D: TRBD1; size: NA; DNA: TGTGCCAGCTCACCTACAGGGGCCTACTCCTACGAGCAGTACTTC; CDR3: CASSPTGAYSYEQYF
V: TRBV7-9; J: TRBJ2-7; D: TRBD2; size: NA; DNA: TGTGCCAGCAGCCCAGGGACTAGCGGTTACGAGCAGTACTTC; CDR3: CASSPGTSGYEQYF
V: TRBV28; J: TRBJ1-2; D: TRBD1; size: NA; DNA: TGTGCCAGCAGTCCCCACAAACAGGGGGCGACGGGCTACACCTTC; CDR3: CASSPHKQGATGYTF
V: TRBV6-5; J: TRBJ1-1; D: TRBD1; size: NA; DNA: TGTGCCAGCAGTTACGGGACAGGGGGAAGGAAAGCTTTCTTT; CDR3: CASSYGTGGRKAFF
V: TRBV13; J: TRBJ2-1; D: TRBD2; size: NA; DNA: TGTGCCAGCAGCCGTACTAGCGGGCGACCGCTATCCTACAATGAGCAGTTCTTC; CDR3: CASSRTSGRPLSYNEQFF
V: TRBV7-9; J: TRBJ2-7; D: NA; size: NA; DNA: TGTGCCAGCAGCTTAGGGGGACAAGGCTATGCGCAGTACTTC; CDR3: CASSLGGQGYAQYF
V: TRBV11-2; J: TRBJ1-2; D: NA; size: few; DNA: TGTGCCAGCAGCGCACAGGGTTATGGCTACACCTTC; CDR3: CASSAQGYGYTF
V: TRBV7-3; J: TRBJ1-2; D: NA; size: NA; DNA: TGTGCCAGCAGCTTGAACAGGGAGGGTTTCGGCTACACCTTC; CDR3: CASSLNREGFGYTF
V: TRBV7-9; J: TRBJ1-2; D: TRBD1; size: NA; DNA: TGTGCCAGCAGCCTGGGGACAGGGGGCTACACCTTC; CDR3: CASSLGTGGYTF
V: TRBV7-8; J: TRBJ2-1; D: NA; size: NA; DNA: TGTGCCAGCAGCTTGTTTGGACAGTACAATGAGCAGTTCTTC; CDR3: CASSLFGQYNEQFF
V: TRBV5-4; J: TRBJ2-3; D: NA; size: once; DNA: TGTGCCAGCAGCGCAGGACAATATAGCACAGATACGCAGTATTTT; CDR3: CASSAGQYSTDTQYF
V: TRBV7-3; J: TRBJ2-5; D: NA; size: NA; DNA: TGTGCCAGCGCCCCCGGGGGAGTCTTGGGGGAGACCCAGTACTTC; CDR3: CASAPGGVLGETQYF
V: TRBV11-1; J: TRBJ2-7; D: NA; size: NA; DNA: TGTGCCAGCAGCCCCCCAAACGCGGACGAGCAGTACTTC; CDR3: CASSPPNADEQYF
V: TRBV7-6; J: TRBJ2-2; D: NA; size: NA; DNA: TGTGCCAGCAGCTTAGACCGGGTGAGGAAGTCGAACACCGGGGAGCTGTTTTTT; CDR3: CASSLDRVRKSNTGELFF
V: TRBV3-1/TRBV3-2; J: TRBJ1-5; D: NA; size: NA; DNA: TGTGCCAGCAGCCAAGATCGGTTCAGGGGACATAGCAATCAGCCCCAGCATTTT; CDR3: CASSQDRFRGHSNQPQHF
V: TRBV19; J: TRBJ1-2; D: TRBD1; size: NA; DNA: TGTGCCAGTACAGGGACAGGGGGTTCTAACTATGGCTACACCTTC; CDR3: CASTGTGGSNYGYTF
V: TRBV5-1; J: TRBJ1-1; D: NA; size: once; DNA: TGCGCCAGCAGCCGAGCCCGGACAGTTAACACTGAAGCTTTCTTT; CDR3: CASSRARTVNTEAFF
V: TRBV9; J: TRBJ1-2; D: NA; size: NA; DNA: TGTGCCAGCAGCCCGCGAACAGGGCTCTATGGCTACACCTTC; CDR3: CASSPRTGLYGYTF
V: TRBV2; J: TRBJ1-2; D: TRBD1; size: NA; DNA: TGTGCCAGCAGTGCAGGGGGTAACTATGGCTACACCTTC; CDR3: CASSAGGNYGYTF
V: TRBV5-1; J: TRBJ2-3; D: TRBD1; size: NA; DNA: TGCGCCAGCAGCTTGGATGGGACAGTAAACACAGATACGCAGTATTTT; CDR3: CASSLDGTVNTDTQYF
V: TRBV2; J: TRBJ1-2; D: TRBD1; size: NA; DNA: TGTGCCAGCGAGACTGGGACAGTTGTCGGCTACACCTTC; CDR3: CASETGTVVGYTF
V: TRBV2; J: TRBJ2-7; D: NA; size: NA; DNA: TGTGCCAGCAGGGGGGGTGTTTCCTACGAGCAGTACTTC; CDR3: CASRGGVSYEQYF
V: TRBV6-5; J: TRBJ2-7; D: TRBD2; size: NA; DNA: TGTGCCAGCAGAGGGCGGGGGAGCTCCTACGAGCAGTACTTC; CDR3: CASRGRGSSYEQYF
V: TRBV6-1; J: TRBJ2-2; D: NA; size: NA; DNA: TGTGCCAGCAGTGAAGTCGGCACCGGGGAGCTGTTTTTT; CDR3: CASSEVGTGELFF
V: TRBV27; J: TRBJ2-7; D: TRBD1; size: NA; DNA: TGTGCCAGCAGTTTGGACAGGGGTACCTACGAGCAGTACTTC; CDR3: CASSLDRGTYEQYF
V: TRBV6-6; J: TRBJ2-2; D: TRBD1; size: NA; DNA: TGTGCCAGCAGTTACTCCGGGACAGTAGGTACCGGGGAGCTGTTTTTT; CDR3: CASSYSGTVGTGELFF
V: TRBV7-3; J: TRBJ2-5; D: NA; size: NA; DNA: TGTGCCAGCAGCTTAAGTGGTAGTCAAGCAGAGACCCAGTACTTC; CDR3: CASSLSGSQAETQYF
V: TRBV5-4; J: TRBJ2-1; D: TRBD2; size: NA; DNA: TGTGCCAGCAGCGGGACTAGCGGACACAATGAGCAGTTCTTC; CDR3: CASSGTSGHNEQFF
V: TRBV9; J: TRBJ1-1; D: NA; size: NA; DNA: TGTGCCAGCAGCGGCGGACAAGGGCCGGAAGCTTTCTTT; CDR3: CASSGGQGPEAFF